What follows are 17 T cell receptor beta chains derived from one specimen sequenced in a study of cytomegalovirus exposure and HLA in healthy donors. This PCR relied on a set of 60 Vbeta primers and 13 Jbeta primers. Sequencing was performed with immunoSEQ multiplex PCR; in TCRdb, only in-frame clones are kept and a portion is missing. Here the sample table reports 40,000 or so clones. The specimen was PBMCs. All receptors derive from a woman in her 30s in good health and CMV-seropositive.

CDR3 residues: CASSLVGQPQHF. As DNA, the CDR3 is TGTGCCAGCAGCTTAGTCGGGCAGCCCCAGCATTTT. The gene calls are TRBV13 and TRBJ1-5; D unresolved. The CDR3 totals 12 residues. The germline V and J ends were trimmed by 1 base and 7 bases, with 5 bases remaining between them. CDR1 is PRHDT and CDR2 is FYEKMQ in the germline V gene (reference sequence).

The chain couples TRBV10-3 to TRBJ1-6; 7 bases match TRBD1. Germline CDR1 ENHRY, CDR2 SYGVKD. This CDR3 has 14 amino acids. Trimming took 6 bases from V and 7 from J; bases not matched to a gene: 6. DNA of the CDR3: TGTGCCATCAGCCCCGGGACAGCCAATTCACCCCTCCACTTT. It encodes CAISPGTANSPLHF.

This chain uses TRBV7-8 with TRBJ2-5, with 9 bases identical to TRBD1. The V gene end was trimmed by 5 bases and the J gene end by 1 base; junction bases not matched to a gene: 5. Germline-derived CDR1 and CDR2 are SGHVS and FQNEAQ. The CDR3 runs to 15 residues. DNA of the CDR3: TGTGCCAGCAGCATCCGGGACAGGGCCCAAGAGACCCAGTACTTC. This gives the protein CASSIRDRAQETQYF.

The chain carries TRBV5-1 and TRBJ2-4, with 7 bases identical to TRBD2. The CDR3 has 17 residues. The V gene end was trimmed by 0 bases and the J gene end by 8 bases; junction bases not matched to a gene: 14. Per the germline V gene, CDR1 is SGHRS and CDR2 is YFSETQ. The CDR3 spells CASSLGGEGPQSYIQYF. The CDR3 nucleotides read TGCGCCAGCAGCTTGGGGGGGGAGGGACCCCAGTCGTACATTCAGTACTTC.

The chain couples TRBV6-4 to TRBJ2-3, with 7 bases fitting TRBD2. Trimming removed 2 bases from V and 3 bases from J; junction bases left unmatched: 14. Germline CDR1 and CDR2: MRHNA and SNTAGT. The CDR3 has 18 amino acids. CDR3 protein: CASSDLRTSADVTDTQYF. DNA of the CDR3: TGTGCCAGCAGTGACCTCCGAACTAGCGCCGACGTGACAGATACGCAGTATTTT.

The chain has TRBV10-1 and TRBJ1-2, with TRBD1 as a possible D gene (6 bases). The CDR3 is 14 residues long. Germline V gene data show CDR1 as WNHNN and CDR2 as SYGVQD (reference sequence). V was clipped by 6 bases and J by 0 bases, with 11 bases between them. The CDR3 coding sequence is TGCGCCAGCAGCCAGGGGTCCTCTAACTATGGCTACACCTTC. Translated, it gives CASSQGSSNYGYTF.

The chain is built from TRBV7-2 and TRBJ2-5; 11 nucleotides align to TRBD2. With 5 bases clipped from V and 4 bases from J, the junction kept 12 bases outside the gene matches. Germline values: CDR1 SGHTA, CDR2 FQGNSA. This CDR3 region has 17 residues. CDR3 coding DNA: TGTGCCAGCAGCCCTACGGTCGTAGCGGGGGGGCCAGAGACCCAGTACTTC. This encodes CASSPTVVAGGPETQYF. The full variable domain, with the rest looked up from reference TRBV7-2 and TRBJ2-5, is GAGVSQSPSNKVTEKGKDVELRCDPISGHTALYWYRQSLGQGLEFLIYFQGNSAPDKSGLPSDRFSAERTGGSVSTLTIQRTQQEDSAVYLCASSPTVVAGGPETQYFGPGTRLLVL.

The chain recombines TRBV27 with TRBJ1-5, with 9 bases lining up with TRBD1. The V gene's germline CDR1 is MNHEY and CDR2 SMNVEV (reference sequence). The V segment lost 6 bases and the J segment 4 bases; nucleotides outside the gene matches: 7. The CDR3 spans 15 residues. CDR3 in amino acids: CASSPDRGRNQPQHF. The CDR3, as DNA: TGTGCCAGCAGCCCGGACAGGGGAAGGAATCAGCCCCAGCATTTT.

The genes are TRBV6-7 and TRBJ1-6; no firm D call. TRBV6-7 is an ORF, and what it does is uncertain. Trimming took 5 bases from V and 6 from J, leaving 17 bases between them. The CDR3 loop spans 16 amino acids. As DNA, the CDR3 is TGTGCCAGCAGTCTAGCACCATACGCCTTTAATTCACCCCTCCACTTT. As protein: CASSLAPYAFNSPLHF.

V gene TRBV29-1 combines with J gene TRBJ2-5; 9 nucleotides align to TRBD1. The CDR3 extends over 10 amino acids. Germline lookup yields CDR1 SQVTM and CDR2 ANQGSEA. Trimming took 6 bases from V and 13 from J; bases not matched to a gene: 6. The CDR3 sequence is CSVGDRVPYF. Here the CDR3 DNA reads TGCAGCGTCGGGGACAGGGTCCCGTACTTC.

This chain connects TRBV4-1 to TRBJ1-1; 8 nucleotides line up with TRBD1. V lost 8 bases to trimming and J lost 1 base; unmatched junction nucleotides: 6. CDR1 MGHRA and CDR2 YSYEKL come from the germline V gene. The CDR3 length is 14 residues. The CDR3 here is CASRTTGANTEAFF. The CDR3, as DNA: TGCGCCAGCCGCACGACAGGGGCGAACACTGAAGCTTTCTTT.

This chain uses TRBV2 with TRBJ1-4; 7 nucleotides line up with TRBD1. The trim removed 6 bases at V and 6 bases at J, leaving 7 bases unmatched. CDR1 SNHLY and CDR2 FYNNEI come from the germline V gene. This CDR3 is 14 amino acids long. This chain's CDR3 is CASSTGEWDEKLFF. The CDR3 DNA reads TGTGCCAGCAGCACAGGGGAATGGGATGAAAAACTGTTTTTT.

The V and J genes are TRBV4-1 and TRBJ2-4, with 7 bases that match TRBD2. The CDR3 has 16 amino acids. V shed 1 base and J 1 base; nucleotides not matched to a gene: 4. CDR1 and CDR2 (germline): MGHRA, YSYEKL. The CDR3 DNA sequence: TGCGCCAGCAGCCAAGGGGCCGGGGGGGCCAAAAACATTCAGTACTTC. This sequence encodes CASSQGAGGAKNIQYF.

The V gene is TRBV7-2, the J gene TRBJ2-3; no reliable D call. Germline loops: CDR1 SGHTA, CDR2 FQGNSA. CDR3 length equals 13 residues. Trimming removed 5 bases from V and 5 bases from J, with 11 bases in between. CDR3 DNA sequence: TGTGCCAGCAGCCCCTCTCCCGTAGATACGCAGTATTTT. It specifies CASSPSPVDTQYF.

This sequence joins TRBV13 and TRBJ2-5, with 9 bases aligning to TRBD1. Trimming cost V 0 bases and J 5 bases; bases outside gene matches: 19. Germline-derived CDR1 and CDR2 are PRHDT and FYEKMQ (reference sequence). The CDR3 loop spans 20 amino acids. The CDR3 nucleotides read TGTGCCAGCAGCTTAGGCACCCCCACTTACTGGACAGGGGCCGTGGAGACCCAGTACTTC. This codes for CASSLGTPTYWTGAVETQYF.

The rearrangement joins TRBV14 to TRBJ2-3; 7 nucleotides match TRBD2. The CDR3 runs 15 residues. V gave up 3 bases and J gave up 3 bases; unmatched junction bases: 6. Germline CDR1 reads SGHDN; CDR2 reads FVKESK. The CDR3 reads CASSHGAGPTDTQYF. The CDR3 DNA sequence: TGTGCCAGCAGCCACGGAGCGGGGCCTACAGATACGCAGTATTTT.

The chain recombines TRBV11-2 with TRBJ1-6; 9 nucleotides agree with TRBD1. In germline, CDR1 is SGHAT, CDR2 FQNNGV. The trim removed 5 bases at V and 4 bases at J, leaving 9 bases unmatched. CDR3 size: 17 residues. The DNA for the CDR3 is TGTGCCAGCAGCCCCGGACAGGGGAGGGGATATAATTCACCCCTCCACTTT. Protein: CASSPGQGRGYNSPLHF.